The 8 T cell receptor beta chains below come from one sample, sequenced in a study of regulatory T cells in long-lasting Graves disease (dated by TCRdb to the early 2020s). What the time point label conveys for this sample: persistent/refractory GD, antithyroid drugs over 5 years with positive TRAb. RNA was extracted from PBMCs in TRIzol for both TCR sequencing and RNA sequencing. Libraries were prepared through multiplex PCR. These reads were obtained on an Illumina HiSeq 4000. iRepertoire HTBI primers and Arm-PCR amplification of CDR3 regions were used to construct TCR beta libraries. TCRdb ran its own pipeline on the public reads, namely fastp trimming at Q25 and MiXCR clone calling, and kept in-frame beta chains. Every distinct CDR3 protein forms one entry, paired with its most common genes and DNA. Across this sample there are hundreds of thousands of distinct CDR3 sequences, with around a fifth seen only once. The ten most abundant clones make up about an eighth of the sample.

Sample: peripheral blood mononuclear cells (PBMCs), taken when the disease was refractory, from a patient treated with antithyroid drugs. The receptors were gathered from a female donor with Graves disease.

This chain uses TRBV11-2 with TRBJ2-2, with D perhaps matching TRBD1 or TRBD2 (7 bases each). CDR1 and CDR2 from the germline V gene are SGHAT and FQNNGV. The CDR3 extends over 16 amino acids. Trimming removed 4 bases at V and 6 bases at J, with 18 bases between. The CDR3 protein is CASSSGRQGGAGELFF. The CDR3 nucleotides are TGTGCCAGCAGCTCCGGGAGGCAGGGGGGGGCCGGGGAGCTGTTTTTT. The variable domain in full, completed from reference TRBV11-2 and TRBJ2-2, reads EAGVAQSPRYKIIEKRQSVAFWCNPISGHATLYWYQQILGQGPKLLIQFQNNGVVDDSQLPKDRFSAERLKGVDSTLKIQPAKLEDSAVYLCASSSGRQGGAGELFFGEGSRLTVL.

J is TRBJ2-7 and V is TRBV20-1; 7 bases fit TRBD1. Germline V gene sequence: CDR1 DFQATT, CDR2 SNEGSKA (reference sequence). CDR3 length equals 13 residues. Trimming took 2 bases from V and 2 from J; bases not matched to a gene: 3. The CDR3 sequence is CSARPGQTYEQYF. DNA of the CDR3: TGCAGTGCTAGACCGGGACAGACCTACGAGCAGTACTTC.

The CDR3 loop reads CATSDFRDRGQETQYF. The CDR3 DNA reads TGTGCCACCAGTGATTTCCGGGACAGGGGGCAAGAGACCCAGTACTTC. The chain has TRBV24-1 and TRBJ2-5; 11 bases match TRBD1. The CDR3 extends over 16 amino acids. Germline V lookup: CDR1 KGHDR, CDR2 SFDVKD. The J segment lost 2 bases and the V segment lost 1 base, leaving 2 bases of the junction unmatched.

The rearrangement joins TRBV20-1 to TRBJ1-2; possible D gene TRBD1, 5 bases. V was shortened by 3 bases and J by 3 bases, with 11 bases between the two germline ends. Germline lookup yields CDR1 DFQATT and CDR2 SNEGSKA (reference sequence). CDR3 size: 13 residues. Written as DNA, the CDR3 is TGCAGTGCTAGGACAGAGTCATACTATGGCTACACCTTC. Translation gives CSARTESYYGYTF.

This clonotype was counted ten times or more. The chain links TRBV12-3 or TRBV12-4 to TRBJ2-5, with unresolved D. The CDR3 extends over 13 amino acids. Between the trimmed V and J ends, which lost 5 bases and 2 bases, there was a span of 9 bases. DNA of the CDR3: TGTGCCAGCAGTCCCCGGGTGCAAGAGACCCAGTACTTC. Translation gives CASSPRVQETQYF.

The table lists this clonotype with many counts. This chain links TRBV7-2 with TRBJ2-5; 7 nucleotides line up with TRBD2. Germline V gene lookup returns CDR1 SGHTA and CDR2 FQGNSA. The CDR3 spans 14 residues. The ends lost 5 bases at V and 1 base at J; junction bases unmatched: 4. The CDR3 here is CASSDGLVQETQYF. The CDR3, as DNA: TGTGCCAGCAGCGACGGACTAGTCCAAGAGACCCAGTACTTC.

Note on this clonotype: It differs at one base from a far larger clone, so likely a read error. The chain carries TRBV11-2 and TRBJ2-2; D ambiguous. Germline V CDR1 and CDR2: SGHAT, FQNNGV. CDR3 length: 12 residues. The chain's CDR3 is CASGFGTGELFF. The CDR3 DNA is TGTGCCAGCGGCTTCGGCACCGGGGAGCTGTTTTTT.

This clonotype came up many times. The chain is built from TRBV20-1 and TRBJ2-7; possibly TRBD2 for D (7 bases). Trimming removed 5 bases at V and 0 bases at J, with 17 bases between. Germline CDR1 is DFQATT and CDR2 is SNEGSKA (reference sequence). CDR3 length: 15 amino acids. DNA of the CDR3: TGCAGTGCTTCCCGAGGGGGGGACCTCTCCTACGAGCAGTACTTC. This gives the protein CSASRGGDLSYEQYF.